The 26 T cell receptor beta chains below all came from one sample that was sequenced in a study of CD8 T cells in ankylosing spondylitis. TCRdb fed the 5' RACE reads into MiXCR, producing one record per CDR3 protein. This table holds about 250,000 distinct CDR3 sequences, 8% to 10% found once. The sample consisted of blood, either unsorted or a sorted T cell fraction (not recorded which). These receptor sequences come from a female donor with ankylosing spondylitis or in good health (not recorded which).

This clonotype has ten or more counts. The V gene is TRBV5-1, the J gene TRBJ2-1; TRBD2 aligns across 11 bases. CDR3 length equals 14 residues. With V trimmed by 2 bases and J by 7 bases, 2 bases remained unmatched. CDR1 is SGHRS, CDR2 YFSETQ, per germline. DNA of the CDR3: TGCGCCAGCAGCTTTAGGACTAGCGGGAATGAGCAGTTCTTC. Its translation: CASSFRTSGNEQFF.

The sample holds a few counts of this clonotype. The chain has TRBV29-1 and TRBJ2-7; D unresolved. CDR3 size: 13 residues. V lost 4 bases and J lost 1, with 11 bases in between. Germline assignment: CDR1 SQVTM and CDR2 ANQGSEA. The CDR3 DNA follows: TGCAGCGTTGTTGTTTCCGCATCCTACGAGCAGTACTTC. Protein product: CSVVVSASYEQYF.

The table lists this clonotype with many counts. CDR3 coding DNA: TGCAGTGCTCGACTAGCGGGGGTCTACGAGCAGTACTTC. It encodes CSARLAGVYEQYF. The chain employs TRBV20-1 and TRBJ2-7, with 12 bases fitting TRBD2. Germline CDR1 and CDR2: DFQATT and SNEGSKA (reference sequence). This CDR3 is 13 amino acids long. Trimming took 5 bases from V and 3 from J; bases not matched to a gene: 2.

The sample holds many counts of this clonotype. V usage is TRBV5-1 and J usage is TRBJ2-7, with D possibly being TRBD2 (5 bases). Germline values: CDR1 SGHRS, CDR2 YFSETQ. This CDR3 comprises 15 residues. Trimming took 2 bases from V and 7 from J, leaving 19 bases between them. For the CDR3, the DNA is TGCGCCAGCAGCTTACTAGAATCCCGTACGAAGGAGCAGTACTTC. Protein: CASSLLESRTKEQYF.

Many counts were recorded for this clonotype. This chain uses TRBV11-3 with TRBJ2-1, with 9 positions matching TRBD2. J was trimmed by 0 bases and V by 5 bases; bases with no gene match: 20. Germline V gene sequence: CDR1 SGHNT, CDR2 YENEEA. The CDR3 covers 21 residues. CDR3 DNA sequence: TGTGCCAGCAGCCCGCGCTTGGGCGGGAGGGCGAAGATCAGCTCCTACAATGAGCAGTTCTTC. It translates to CASSPRLGGRAKISSYNEQFF.

This clonotype has a count of ten or more. V and J are TRBV9 and TRBJ2-1, with 8 positions matching TRBD2. Germline loops: CDR1 SGDLS, CDR2 YYNGEE. Germline trimming cut 4 bases from V and 5 bases from J; bases unmatched to any gene: 8. The CDR3 runs to 15 residues. Here the CDR3 reads CASSQTGLGHNEQFF. CDR3 coding DNA: TGTGCCAGCAGCCAAACGGGACTAGGGCACAATGAGCAGTTCTTC.

This clonotype was picked up a small number of times. The CDR3 region has the DNA TGTGCCAGCAGCTTCTCCAGGGGAGATACGCAGTATTTT. The encoded protein is CASSFSRGDTQYF. V usage is TRBV7-2 and J usage is TRBJ2-3, with D perhaps TRBD1 (6 bases). Germline CDR1 is SGHTA and CDR2 is FQGNSA. CDR3 size: 13 residues. The V end was cut by 3 bases, the J end by 5 bases, with 9 bases between.

This clonotype has ten or more counts. This chain joins TRBV20-1 and TRBJ1-5; unclear D gene. The germline gives CDR1 DFQATT, CDR2 SNEGSKA (reference sequence). The germline V and J ends were trimmed by 0 bases and 6 bases, with 12 bases remaining between them. This CDR3 has 14 residues. In DNA form, the CDR3 reads TGCAGTGCTAGAGATTGGTCGGATAGTCAGCCCCAGCATTTT. This sequence encodes CSARDWSDSQPQHF.

The chain combines TRBV7-9 with TRBJ2-7; D gene uncertain. V was trimmed by 0 bases and J by 6 bases, leaving 12 bases between them. The CDR3 totals 14 residues. CDR1 and CDR2 (germline): SEHNR, FQNEAQ (reference sequence). The CDR3 DNA reads TGTGCCAGCAGCTTAGCCCTGGACCAAAGCGAGCAGTACTTC. Its translation is CASSLALDQSEQYF.

This rearrangement joins TRBV7-2 to TRBJ2-1; D ambiguous. Germline lookup yields CDR1 SGHTA and CDR2 FQGNSA. The CDR3 consists of 12 residues. Trimming shortened V by 6 bases and J by 10 bases, and 13 bases separated the two germline ends. CDR3 protein: CASSVRAPEQFF. CDR3 DNA sequence: TGTGCCAGCAGTGTCCGGGCGCCGGAGCAGTTCTTC.

Only a few counts were recorded for this clonotype. The chain employs TRBV19 and TRBJ1-3; possibly TRBD1 for D (5 bases). V was pared by 7 bases and J by 3 bases, with 13 bases between. Germline CDR1 reads LNHDA; CDR2 reads SQIVND (reference sequence). The CDR3 runs to 14 residues. DNA for the CDR3: TGTGCCAGTAACGGGGGTTTAGGTGGAAACACCATATATTTT. Protein sequence: CASNGGLGGNTIYF. Together with reference TRBV19 and TRBJ1-3, the CDR3 gives the full variable domain: DGGITQSPKYLFRKEGQNVTLSCEQNLNHDAMYWYRQDPGQGLRLIYYSQIVNDFQKGDIAEGYSVSREKKESFPLTVTSAQKNPTAFYLCASNGGLGGNTIYFGEGSWLTVV.

This clonotype was observed a few times. A read error may produce the germline difference seen at one junction end. The V call is TRBV3-1, the J call TRBJ1-2, with 7 bases lining up with TRBD1. Germline CDR1 and CDR2: LGHDT and YNNKEL (reference sequence). The CDR3 is made up of 17 amino acids. The CDR3 reads CACSQAWGGQANYGYTF. The CDR3 bases are TGTGCCTGCAGCCAAGCGTGGGGCGGACAGGCTAACTATGGCTACACCTTC.

The genes are TRBV12-3 or TRBV12-4 and TRBJ1-2; maybe TRBD1 (6 bases). Trimming took 8 bases from V and 4 from J, leaving 17 bases between them. The CDR3 runs 14 residues. The CDR3, as DNA: TGTGCCAGCCGCGGAGGGGGGGGTCCCTATGGCTACACCTTC. Amino acid sequence: CASRGGGGPYGYTF.

This clonotype showed up many times. The chain recombines TRBV12-3 or TRBV12-4 with TRBJ2-3; 8 bases line up with TRBD2. Trimming cost V 3 bases and J 5 bases; bases outside gene matches: 4. The CDR3 sequence is 14 residues long. The CDR3 coding sequence is TGTGCCAGCAGTTTGTCCGGGAGGGTAGATACGCAGTATTTT. Its translation: CASSLSGRVDTQYF.

This clonotype was seen at least ten times. The genes are TRBV7-2 and TRBJ1-1; possible D gene TRBD1, 5 bases. Trimming pared 1 base from V and 8 bases from J, leaving 20 bases between. The CDR3 is 16 residues long. Germline CDR1 is SGHTA and CDR2 is FQGNSA. For the CDR3, the DNA is TGTGCCAGCAGCTTAGTTGAGGGAGGTTTTGGGGCGGAAGCTTTCTTT. This sequence encodes CASSLVEGGFGAEAFF.

This clonotype occurred many times. The chain links TRBV6-5 to TRBJ2-1; 7 positions match TRBD2. The CDR3 loop spans 17 amino acids. V trimming: 4 bases; J trimming: 0 bases; junction bases outside the gene matches: 9. Germline CDR1 reads MNHEY; CDR2 reads SVGAGI. CDR3 DNA sequence: TGTGCCAGCAGTTCTAGCGGCGACACCGTCTCCTACAATGAGCAGTTCTTC. Encoded protein: CASSSSGDTVSYNEQFF.

This clonotype was seen at least ten times. The chain is built from TRBV7-9 and TRBJ2-7; D is possibly TRBD1 (7 bases). Trimming took 2 bases from V and 3 from J, leaving 8 bases between them. From germline, CDR1 is SEHNR and CDR2 FQNEAQ (reference sequence). CDR3 length: 13 residues. CDR3 DNA: TGTGCCAGCAGCTTACAGGGGGGCTACGAGCAGTACTTC. Translating gives CASSLQGGYEQYF.

This clonotype was picked up many times. The chain is built from TRBV7-8 and TRBJ1-5, with TRBD1 as a possible D gene (5 bases). The CDR3 contains 16 residues. V was shortened by 5 bases and J by 0 bases, with 14 bases between the two germline ends. The germline V gene encodes CDR1 SGHVS and CDR2 FQNEAQ. CDR3 region: CASSPQNRNSNQPQHF. CDR3 nucleotide sequence: TGTGCCAGCAGCCCGCAAAACAGGAATAGCAATCAGCCCCAGCATTTT. Looking up the rest from reference TRBV7-8 and TRBJ1-5 gives the full variable domain: GAGVSQSPRYKVAKRGQDVALRCDPISGHVSLFWYQQALGQGPEFLTYFQNEAQLDKSGLPSDRFFAERPEGSVSTLKIQRTQQEDSAVYLCASSPQNRNSNQPQHFGDGTRLSIL.

The gene calls are TRBV7-2 and TRBJ2-6; D perhaps matches TRBD1 (6 bases). The V end was cut by 1 base, the J end by 0 bases, with 10 bases between. This CDR3 comprises 17 residues. The germline V gene has CDR1 SGHTA and CDR2 FQGNSA. The CDR3 is CASSLGVGASGANVLTF. Here the CDR3 DNA reads TGTGCCAGCAGCTTAGGTGTGGGGGCCTCTGGGGCCAACGTCCTGACTTTC.

This clonotype was counted between two and nine times. This chain connects TRBV7-2 to TRBJ2-2, with 10 bases aligning to TRBD2. The germline V gene has CDR1 SGHTA and CDR2 FQGNSA. The CDR3 runs to 15 residues. V lost 5 bases to trimming and J lost 3 bases; unmatched junction nucleotides: 3. This CDR3 reads CASSPGLADTGELFF. The CDR3 DNA reads as TGTGCCAGCAGCCCCGGACTAGCGGACACCGGGGAGCTGTTTTTT. Based on the CDR3 plus reference TRBV7-2 and TRBJ2-2, the full variable domain is GAGVSQSPSNKVTEKGKDVELRCDPISGHTALYWYRQSLGQGLEFLIYFQGNSAPDKSGLPSDRFSAERTGGSVSTLTIQRTQQEDSAVYLCASSPGLADTGELFFGEGSRLTVL.

The chain links TRBV6-5 to TRBJ2-7, with D unclear. This CDR3 has 14 amino acids. Germline V CDR1 and CDR2: MNHEY, SVGAGI. V lost 4 bases and J lost 3, with 13 bases in between. The CDR3 spells CASSSLSVHYEQYF. The CDR3 DNA is TGTGCCAGCAGTTCCCTATCCGTCCACTACGAGCAGTACTTC.

Ten or more counts support this clonotype. This rearrangement joins TRBV3-1 to TRBJ1-1; D call uncertain. CDR1 and CDR2 from the germline V gene are LGHDT and YNNKEL (reference sequence). The V end was cut by 0 bases, the J end by 1 base, with 9 bases between. The CDR3 extends over 15 amino acids. The CDR3 nucleotides are TGTGCCAGCAGCCAAGAAGGTGCCAAGAACACTGAAGCTTTCTTT. Amino acids: CASSQEGAKNTEAFF.

This clonotype was observed many times. The chain's CDR3 is CASSSLFEPEGEGETQYF. The CDR3 nucleotides read TGTGCCAGCAGTTCCCTATTTGAACCGGAGGGCGAGGGAGAGACCCAGTACTTC. This chain connects TRBV28 to TRBJ2-5; D possibly corresponds to TRBD2 (6 bases). CDR1 is MDHEN, CDR2 SYDVKM, per germline. The V and J ends lost 4 bases and 4 bases respectively, with 25 bases between them. The CDR3 is 18 residues long.

There are many counts of this clonotype. The chain combines TRBV25-1 with TRBJ1-2; 10 nucleotides agree with TRBD1. CDR1 is MGHDK and CDR2 is SYGVNS in the germline V gene. The CDR3 spans 15 residues. V was clipped by 1 base and J by 8 bases; unmatched bases: 7. CDR3 region: CASSESVLTGGGYTF. The CDR3 DNA is TGTGCCAGCAGTGAATCCGTCCTGACAGGGGGCGGCTACACCTTC.

This clonotype was observed at least ten times. The chain has TRBV4-3 and TRBJ1-2; possibly TRBD1 for D (6 bases). V shed 1 base and J shed 4 bases, with 13 bases lying between them. Germline lookup yields CDR1 LGHNA and CDR2 YSLEER. The CDR3 runs to 15 residues. For the CDR3, the DNA is TGCGCCAGCAGCCAAGCCAGGGGTCTGGGCTATGGCTACACCTTC. This sequence encodes CASSQARGLGYGYTF.

At least ten counts were recorded for this clonotype. J is TRBJ2-3 and V is TRBV20-1; D remains ambiguous. The CDR3 has 15 amino acids. V was clipped by 0 bases and J by 1 base, with 11 bases between them. Per germline, CDR1 DFQATT and CDR2 SNEGSKA (reference sequence). CDR3 loop: CSARDPDGGTDTQYF. CDR3 DNA sequence: TGCAGTGCTAGAGATCCGGACGGAGGCACAGATACGCAGTATTTT.